This T cell receptor (beta chain) was retrieved from a study of regulatory T cells in long-lasting Graves disease. The time point here: newly diagnosed GD, antithyroid drugs for less than 3 months. There was RNA extracted from PBMCs, and the TCR library was made from it. Germline lookup yields CDR1 MNHNS and CDR2 SASEGT. The CDR3 is 15 amino acids. V lost 7 bases, J lost 1 base, and 5 bases stayed unmatched. The TCR beta library used iRepertoire HTBI primers with Arm-PCR amplification of CDR3. TCRdb ran MiXCR on the multiplex PCR reads and lists one entry per CDR3 protein. Among about 530,000 distinct CDR3 sequences listed, about 15% were seen once. This same sample was also part of a study on T cells in Graves' hyperthyroidism and ophthalmopathy. Per that study: Patients between 18 and 65 years old had hyperthyroidism, newly diagnosed and lasting under 2 months.

V and J are TRBV6-1 and TRBJ2-1; 9 nucleotides line up with TRBD2. This specimen was peripheral blood mononuclear cells (PBMCs), taken at new diagnosis, from a patient treated with antithyroid drugs. The receptor was isolated from a middle-aged woman with Graves disease. This CDR3 is CASIPSGVSYNEQFF. CDR3 nucleotides: TGTGCCAGCATACCTAGCGGGGTTTCCTACAATGAGCAGTTCTTC.